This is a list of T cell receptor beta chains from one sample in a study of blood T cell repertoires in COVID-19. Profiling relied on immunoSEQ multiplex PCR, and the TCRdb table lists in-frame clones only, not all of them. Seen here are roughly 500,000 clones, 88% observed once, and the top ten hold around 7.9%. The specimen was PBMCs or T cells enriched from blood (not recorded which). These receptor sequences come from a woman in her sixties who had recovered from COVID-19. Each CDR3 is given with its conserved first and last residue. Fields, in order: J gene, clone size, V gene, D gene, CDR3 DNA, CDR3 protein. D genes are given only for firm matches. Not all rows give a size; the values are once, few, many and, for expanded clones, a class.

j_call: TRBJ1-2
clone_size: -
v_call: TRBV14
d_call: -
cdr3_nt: TGTGCCAGCAGCCAAGCTTCTAGGGGCTCATATGGCTACACCTTC
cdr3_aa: CASSQASRGSYGYTF

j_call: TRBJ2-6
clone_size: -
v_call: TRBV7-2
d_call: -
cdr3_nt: TGTGCCAGCAGCTTAATGAGTTCCTCTGGGGCCAACGTCCTGACTTTC
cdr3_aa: CASSLMSSSGANVLTF

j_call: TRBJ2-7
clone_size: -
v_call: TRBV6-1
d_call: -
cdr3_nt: TGTGCCAGCAGTGAACCCTCCGACAACTCCTACGAGCAGTACTTC
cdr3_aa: CASSEPSDNSYEQYF

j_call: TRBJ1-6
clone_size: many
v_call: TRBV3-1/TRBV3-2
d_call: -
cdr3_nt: TGTGCCAGCAGCTCACCGGTCGGGAATTCACCCCTCCACTTT
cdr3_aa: CASSSPVGNSPLHF

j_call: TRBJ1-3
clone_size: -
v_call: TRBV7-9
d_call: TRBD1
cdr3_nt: TGTGCCAGCAGCCCCCCAGCCGGGACAGGGGGCGGCACCATATATTTT
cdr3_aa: CASSPPAGTGGGTIYF

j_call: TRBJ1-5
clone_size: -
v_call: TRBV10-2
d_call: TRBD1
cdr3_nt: TGCGCCAGCATGCAGGGGGCTTGGAATCAGCCCCAGCATTTT
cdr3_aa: CASMQGAWNQPQHF

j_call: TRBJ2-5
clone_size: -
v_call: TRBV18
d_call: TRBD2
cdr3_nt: TGTGCCAGCTCACCAGAGCGGGGAGAGACCCAGTACTTC
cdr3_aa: CASSPERGETQYF

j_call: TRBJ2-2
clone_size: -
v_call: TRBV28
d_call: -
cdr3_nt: TGTGCCAGCAGTTACGCCGGGGACTCGGACACCGGGGAGCTGTTTTTT
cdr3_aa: CASSYAGDSDTGELFF

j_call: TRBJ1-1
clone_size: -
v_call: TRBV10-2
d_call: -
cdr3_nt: TGCGCCAGCAGGAATGCGGGGGGCTCCAGCACTGAAGCTTTCTTT
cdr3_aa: CASRNAGGSSTEAFF

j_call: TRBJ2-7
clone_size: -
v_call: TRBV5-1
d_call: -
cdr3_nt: TGCGCCAGCAGCTTGGAAACAGGGAGCGAGCAGTACTTC
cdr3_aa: CASSLETGSEQYF

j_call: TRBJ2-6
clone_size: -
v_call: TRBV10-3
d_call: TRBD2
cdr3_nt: TGTGCCATCAGTGAGGGGAGGGTTTCGTTCTCTGGGGCCAACGTCCTGACTTTC
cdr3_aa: CAISEGRVSFSGANVLTF

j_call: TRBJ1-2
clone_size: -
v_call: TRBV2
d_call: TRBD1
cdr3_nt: TGTGCCAGCAGCGCTGGACAGGGCCTTAACTATGGCTACACCTTC
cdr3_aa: CASSAGQGLNYGYTF

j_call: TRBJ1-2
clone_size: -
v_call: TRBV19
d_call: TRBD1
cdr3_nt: TGTGCCAGTAGTACCCCCATGGACAGGGCTAACTATGGCTACACCTTC
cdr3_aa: CASSTPMDRANYGYTF

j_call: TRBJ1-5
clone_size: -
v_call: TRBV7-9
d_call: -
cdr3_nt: TGTGCCAGCAGCTTAGAGGGGGGGAATCAGCCCCAGCATTTT
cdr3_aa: CASSLEGGNQPQHF

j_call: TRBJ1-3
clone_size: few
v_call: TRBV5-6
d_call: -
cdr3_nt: TGTGCCAGCAGCTTGGCCTTGGAGCTCACCATATATTTT
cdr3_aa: CASSLALELTIYF

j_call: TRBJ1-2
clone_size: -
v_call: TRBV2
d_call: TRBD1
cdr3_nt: TGTGCCAGCAGAGACACAGGGGACTATGGCTACACCTTC
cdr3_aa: CASRDTGDYGYTF

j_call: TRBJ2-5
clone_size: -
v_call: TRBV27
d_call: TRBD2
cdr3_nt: TGTGCCAGCGGCGGGACTAGCGGGGAGACCCAGTACTTC
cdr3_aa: CASGGTSGETQYF

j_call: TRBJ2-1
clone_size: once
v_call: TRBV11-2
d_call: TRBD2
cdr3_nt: TGTGCCAGCAGCCTACTACTCCTAGCGGGGGGGCGTGAGCAGTTCTTC
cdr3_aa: CASSLLLLAGGREQFF

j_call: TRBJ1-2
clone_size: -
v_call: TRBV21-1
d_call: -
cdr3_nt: TGTGCCAGCAGCAGGGGATCGGACAGACCTAACTATGGCTACACCTTC
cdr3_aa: CASSRGSDRPNYGYTF

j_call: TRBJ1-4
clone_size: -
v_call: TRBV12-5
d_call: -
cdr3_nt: TGTGCTAGTGCCCCAGGACAGCCTAATGAAAAACTGTTTTTT
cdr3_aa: CASAPGQPNEKLFF

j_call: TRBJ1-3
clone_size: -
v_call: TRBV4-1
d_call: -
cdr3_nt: TGCGCCAGCAGCCAAGAGCGTCTTTCAGGCTCTGGAAACACCATATATTTT
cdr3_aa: CASSQERLSGSGNTIYF

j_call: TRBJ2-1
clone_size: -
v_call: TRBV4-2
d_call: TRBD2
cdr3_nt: TGTGCCAGCAGCCAAGAAGGTAGCGGGGGTGATGAGCAGTTCTTC
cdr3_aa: CASSQEGSGGDEQFF

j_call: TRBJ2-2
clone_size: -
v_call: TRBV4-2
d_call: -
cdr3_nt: TGTGCCAGCAGCCAAGATCCTTCCGGGGGGAACACCGGGGAGCTGTTTTTT
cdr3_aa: CASSQDPSGGNTGELFF

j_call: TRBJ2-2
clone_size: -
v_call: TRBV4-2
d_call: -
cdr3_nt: TGTGCCAGCAGCCAAGGGGGCCCTACTGGCGGGGAGCTGTTTTTT
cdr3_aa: CASSQGGPTGGELFF

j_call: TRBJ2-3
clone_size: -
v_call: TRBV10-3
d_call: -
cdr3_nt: TGTGCCATCAGTGAGTCGATAGCAACGGATACGCAGTATTTT
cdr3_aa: CAISESIATDTQYF

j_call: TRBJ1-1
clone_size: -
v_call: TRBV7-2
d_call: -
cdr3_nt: TGTGCCAGCAGCTTAGCCCCGGGGACTGAAGCTTTCTTT
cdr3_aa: CASSLAPGTEAFF

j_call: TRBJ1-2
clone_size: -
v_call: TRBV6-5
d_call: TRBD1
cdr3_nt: TGTGCCAGCAGTCGACAGGGTGTGGATGGCTACACCTTC
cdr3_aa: CASSRQGVDGYTF

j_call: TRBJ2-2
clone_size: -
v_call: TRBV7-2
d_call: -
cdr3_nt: TGTGCCAGCAGCTTAATAAAAACCGGGGAGCTGTTTTTT
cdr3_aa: CASSLIKTGELFF

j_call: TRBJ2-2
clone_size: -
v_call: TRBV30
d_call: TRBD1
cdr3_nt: TGTGCCTGGGGAGGAAGGGGGCCCGGGGAGCTGTTTTTT
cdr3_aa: CAWGGRGPGELFF

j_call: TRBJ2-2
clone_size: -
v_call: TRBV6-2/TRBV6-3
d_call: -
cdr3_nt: TGTGCCAGCAGTCGACAGGCCCCGGACACCGGGGAGCTGTTTTTT
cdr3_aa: CASSRQAPDTGELFF

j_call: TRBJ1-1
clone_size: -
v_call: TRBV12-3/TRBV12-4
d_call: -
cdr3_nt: TGTGCCAGCGGTCGTAGCGGTGAAGCTTTCTTT
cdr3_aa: CASGRSGEAFF

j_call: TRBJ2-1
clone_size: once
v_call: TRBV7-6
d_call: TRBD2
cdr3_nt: TGTGCCAGCAGCCTCAACCCCGCGGGGGACTTCAATGAGCAGTTCTTC
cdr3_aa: CASSLNPAGDFNEQFF

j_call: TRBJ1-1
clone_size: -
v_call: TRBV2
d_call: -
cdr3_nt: TGTGCCAGCTCGCAGGGTGTCTCTGAAGCTTTCTTT
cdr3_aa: CASSQGVSEAFF

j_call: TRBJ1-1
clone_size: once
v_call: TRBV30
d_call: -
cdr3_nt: TGTGCCTGGAGTGTGGTTCCAGGGAGGGGAAGTACTGAAGCTTTCTTT
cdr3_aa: CAWSVVPGRGSTEAFF

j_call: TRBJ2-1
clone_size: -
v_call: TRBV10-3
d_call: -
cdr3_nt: TGTGCCATCAGTGGGGTCAAGGAGGGAGTCAATGAGCAGTTCTTC
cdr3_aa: CAISGVKEGVNEQFF

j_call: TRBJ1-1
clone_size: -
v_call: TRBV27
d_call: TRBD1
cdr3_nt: TGTGCCAGCAGTTTATTACGGGGGGACAGGGCTTTCGCTTTCTTT
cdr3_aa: CASSLLRGDRAFAFF

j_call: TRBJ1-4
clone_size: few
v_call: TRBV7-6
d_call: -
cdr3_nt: TGTGCCAGCAGCCGGGGAGCCGGTGAAAAACTGTTTTTT
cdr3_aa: CASSRGAGEKLFF

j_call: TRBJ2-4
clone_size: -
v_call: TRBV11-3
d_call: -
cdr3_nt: TGTGCCAGCAGCTTGGTCAGGGCTTCTTCCCAGTACTTC
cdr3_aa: CASSLVRASSQYF

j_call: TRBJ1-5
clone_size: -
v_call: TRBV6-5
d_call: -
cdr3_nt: TGTGCCAGCCGAGGTAGCAATCAGCCCCAGCATTTT
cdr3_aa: CASRGSNQPQHF

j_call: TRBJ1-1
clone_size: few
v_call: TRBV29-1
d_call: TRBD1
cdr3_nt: TGCAGCGTTACAGGGGTCGGAACTGAAGCTTTCTTT
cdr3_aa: CSVTGVGTEAFF

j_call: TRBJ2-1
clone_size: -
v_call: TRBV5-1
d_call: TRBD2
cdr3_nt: TGCGCCAGCAGCTATTCTAGCGGGGGGGCCTACAATGAGCAGTTCTTC
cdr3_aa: CASSYSSGGAYNEQFF

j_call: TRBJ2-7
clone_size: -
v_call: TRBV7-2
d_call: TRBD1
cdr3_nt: TGTGCCAGCAGCCCCGGGACAGCCGTATACGAGCAGTACTTC
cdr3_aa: CASSPGTAVYEQYF

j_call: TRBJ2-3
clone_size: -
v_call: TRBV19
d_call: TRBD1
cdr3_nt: TGTGCCAGTAGTATATCCAGGGGGCAGGCAGATACGCAGTATTTT
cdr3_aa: CASSISRGQADTQYF

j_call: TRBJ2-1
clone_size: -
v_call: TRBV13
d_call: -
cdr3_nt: TGTGCCAGCAGCTCCAGACAGGGAGGCCCCTACAATGAGCAGTTCTTC
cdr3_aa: CASSSRQGGPYNEQFF

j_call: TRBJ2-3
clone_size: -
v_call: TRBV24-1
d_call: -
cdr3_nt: TGTGCCACCAGTGATTCCCTTACAGATACGCAGTATTTT
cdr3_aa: CATSDSLTDTQYF

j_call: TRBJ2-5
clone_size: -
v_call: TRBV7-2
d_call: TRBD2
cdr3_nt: TGTGCCAGCAGCTCAGTCAGTAGCGGGGGGGCCAAAGAGACCCAGTACTTC
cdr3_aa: CASSSVSSGGAKETQYF

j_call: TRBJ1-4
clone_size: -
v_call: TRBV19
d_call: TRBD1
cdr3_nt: TGTGCCAGTAGCCGTAAGACAGGGAGTCGAGAAAAACTGTTTTTT
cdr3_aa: CASSRKTGSREKLFF